Below, 23 T cell receptor beta chains from the same sample are listed, as sequenced in a study of blood T cells in healthy people across ages. With a J-beta primer mix and a sample-barcoded 5' primer, a second PCR ran about 7 to 11 cycles. A single record per CDR3 protein comes from TCRdb applying MiXCR to the 5' RACE reads. The top ten clones hold 6.5% to 8% of a sample with over 1,300,000 distinct CDR3 sequences, roughly 64% of them seen once. The sample comprised blood. These receptors came from a man in his late teens or twenties in good health.

V usage is TRBV7-9 and J usage is TRBJ2-4; a possible D gene is TRBD1 (6 bases). The J call may not be correct, given that the DNA end is closer to TRBJ2-7. Per the germline V gene, CDR1 is SEHNR and CDR2 is FQNEAQ (reference sequence). The CDR3 sequence is 14 residues long. The CDR3 sequence is CASSFTGNPNEQYF. In DNA, the CDR3 is TGTGCCAGCAGCTTCACAGGGAATCCGAACGAGCAGTACTTC.

This clonotype was observed a few times. The chain carries TRBV7-9 and TRBJ2-1, with 12 bases fitting TRBD2. CDR1 and CDR2 (germline): SEHNR, FQNEAQ (reference sequence). V shed 4 bases, J shed 2 bases, and the junction held 3 bases outside the gene matches. CDR3 length: 16 amino acids. For the CDR3, the DNA is TGTGCCAGCAGCTCCGGACTAGCGGGACCCTACAATGAGCAGTTCTTC. Translating it yields CASSSGLAGPYNEQFF.

The chain's CDR3 is CSAGTRTYNEQFF. Here the CDR3 DNA reads TGCAGTGCTGGGACTAGGACCTACAATGAGCAGTTCTTC. The chain employs TRBV20-1 and TRBJ2-1; TRBD2 agrees at 8 bases. Per the germline V gene, CDR1 is DFQATT and CDR2 is SNEGSKA (reference sequence). V gave up 5 bases and J gave up 2 bases; unmatched junction bases: 2. The length of the CDR3 is 13 residues.

This chain joins TRBV20-1 and TRBJ2-1, with 9 bases lining up with TRBD2. The CDR3 extends over 14 amino acids. Germline V gives CDR1 DFQATT, CDR2 SNEGSKA (reference sequence). V trimming: 3 bases; J trimming: 8 bases; junction bases outside the gene matches: 8. This CDR3 is CSASHSGRNYEQFF. CDR3 coding DNA: TGCAGTGCTAGCCATAGCGGGAGAAACTATGAGCAGTTCTTC.

The chain joins TRBV5-5 to TRBJ1-6, with D possibly TRBD1 on 6 matching bases. Trimming took 4 bases from V and 7 from J, leaving 12 bases between them. The CDR3 consists of 14 residues. Germline loops: CDR1 SGHKS, CDR2 YYEKEE (reference sequence). The CDR3 coding sequence is TGTGCCAGCAGCACCCAAAGGGGGAATTCACCCCTCCACTTT. It encodes CASSTQRGNSPLHF.

This chain uses TRBV29-1 with TRBJ2-5; 7 bases line up with TRBD1. Germline V lookup: CDR1 SQVTM, CDR2 ANQGSEA. The CDR3 runs to 13 residues. Trimming at V came to 7 bases and at J to 4 bases, leaving 9 bases not matched to a gene. For the CDR3, the DNA is TGCAGCGCCGGACGGACAGGAAGAGAGACCCAGTACTTC. Its protein product is CSAGRTGRETQYF.

Here the CDR3 reads CSASLLQARNTEAFF. For the CDR3, the DNA is TGCAGTGCTAGTCTATTACAGGCCAGGAACACTGAAGCTTTCTTT. The chain employs TRBV20-1 and TRBJ1-1; D is possibly TRBD1 (5 bases). This CDR3 spans 15 amino acids. CDR1 is DFQATT and CDR2 is SNEGSKA in the germline V gene (reference sequence). V was clipped by 3 bases and J by 1 base, with 15 bases between them.

DNA of the CDR3: TGCAGTGCTAGACAGTTCCTTTTAGGGGAGGGCTACACCTTC. Protein: CSARQFLLGEGYTF. This chain uses TRBV20-1 with TRBJ1-2; maybe TRBD1 (5 bases). Trimming left V 2 bases short and J 8 bases short, with 18 bases between. The CDR3 sequence is 14 residues long. In germline, CDR1 is DFQATT, CDR2 SNEGSKA (reference sequence).

The chain combines TRBV7-9 with TRBJ2-5; D uncertain. Germline V gene data show CDR1 as SEHNR and CDR2 as FQNEAQ (reference sequence). The V end lost 4 bases, the J end lost 2 bases, and 11 bases lay between the germline ends. The CDR3 extends over 14 amino acids. CDR3 amino acids: CASSSPILQETQYF. The CDR3 DNA reads TGTGCCAGCAGCTCCCCCATATTGCAAGAGACCCAGTACTTC.

The chain employs TRBV2 and TRBJ2-7; D might be TRBD1 (6 bases). The germline V gene has CDR1 SNHLY and CDR2 FYNNEI. This CDR3 contains 13 residues. The V end lost 7 bases, the J end lost 2 bases, and 12 bases lay between the germline ends. The CDR3 DNA sequence: TGTGCCAGCAACCGGGACACGACCTACGAGCAGTACTTC. Protein: CASNRDTTYEQYF.

This clonotype was counted between two and nine times. The V and J genes are TRBV4-1 and TRBJ1-2; 12 bases are a match to TRBD1. There are 18 residues in the CDR3. The V gene end was trimmed by 5 bases and the J gene end by 2 bases; junction bases not matched to a gene: 12. Germline loops: CDR1 MGHRA, CDR2 YSYEKL. The CDR3 sequence is CASSTPPGQGAPNYGYTF. The CDR3 nucleotides are TGCGCCAGCAGCACACCCCCGGGACAGGGGGCGCCCAACTATGGCTACACCTTC.

The V gene is TRBV25-1, the J gene TRBJ2-3; tentatively, D is TRBD1 (6 bases). This CDR3 spans 12 amino acids. The V end was cut by 8 bases, the J end by 6 bases, with 12 bases between. Germline values: CDR1 MGHDK, CDR2 SYGVNS. The chain's CDR3 is CASGYRVDTQYF. The CDR3 DNA follows: TGTGCCAGCGGGTACAGGGTTGATACGCAGTATTTT. The whole variable domain, filled in from reference TRBV25-1 and TRBJ2-3, reads EADIYQTPRYLVIGTGKKITLECSQTMGHDKMYWYQQDPGMELHLIHYSYGVNSTEKGDLSSESTVSRIRTEHFPLTLESARPSHTSQYLCASGYRVDTQYFGPGTRLTVL.

This clonotype was recorded a few times. This chain connects TRBV24-1 to TRBJ2-5, with D maybe TRBD1 (6 bases). The CDR3 covers 15 residues. Trimming removed 2 bases from V and 2 bases from J, with 11 bases in between. Germline V gene lookup returns CDR1 KGHDR and CDR2 SFDVKD. As DNA, the CDR3 is TGTGCCACCAGTGATTCCAGGGGTCCGCAAGAGACCCAGTACTTC. The encoded protein is CATSDSRGPQETQYF.

This chain connects TRBV20-1 to TRBJ2-3; D is ambiguous. Trimming cost V 5 bases and J 1 base, with 13 bases left between them. This CDR3 has 14 amino acids. Germline V gene sequence: CDR1 DFQATT, CDR2 SNEGSKA (reference sequence). The CDR3, as DNA: TGCAGTGCTGTCCCTGGGTGGCGCACAGATACGCAGTATTTT. This translates into CSAVPGWRTDTQYF.

CDR3: CSARDLQRPFRETQYF. Here the CDR3 DNA reads TGCAGTGCTAGAGACCTACAGCGACCGTTTAGAGAGACCCAGTACTTC. The gene calls are TRBV20-1 and TRBJ2-5; D not resolved. CDR3 length: 16 amino acids. Trimming left V 0 bases short and J 4 bases short, with 18 bases between. Germline assignment: CDR1 DFQATT and CDR2 SNEGSKA (reference sequence).

The chain links TRBV28 to TRBJ2-7; D is undetermined. Trimming shortened V by 3 bases and J by 2 bases, and 8 bases separated the two germline ends. There are 13 residues in the CDR3. Looked up from germline, CDR1 is MDHEN and CDR2 is SYDVKM. CDR3 sequence (DNA): TGTGCCAGCAGTTTCGAGTACACCTACGAGCAGTACTTC. Residues: CASSFEYTYEQYF. Complete variable domain (other parts from reference TRBV28 and TRBJ2-7): DVKVTQSSRYLVKRTGEKVFLECVQDMDHENMFWYRQDPGLGLRLIYFSYDVKMKEKGDIPEGYSVSREKKERFSLILESASTNQTSMYLCASSFEYTYEQYFGPGTRLTVT.

This clonotype was observed a handful of times. V gene TRBV5-1 combines with J gene TRBJ1-6, with D uncertain. Germline CDR1 SGHRS, CDR2 YFSETQ. There are 15 residues in the CDR3. Trimming stripped 3 bases from V and 7 bases from J, with 14 bases between. The CDR3 protein is CASSWAEVGNSPLHF. The CDR3 nucleotides are TGCGCCAGCAGCTGGGCGGAGGTTGGGAATTCACCCCTCCACTTT.

This clonotype was found a few times. The rearrangement joins TRBV4-2 to TRBJ2-1; 10 nucleotides align to TRBD2. With V trimmed by 2 bases and J by 8 bases, 9 bases remained unmatched. The CDR3 is made up of 16 amino acids. Germline V gives CDR1 LGHNA, CDR2 YNFKEQ. The CDR3 region is CASSQPKREGLYEQFF. The CDR3, as DNA: TGTGCCAGCAGCCAACCGAAGCGGGAGGGCCTCTATGAGCAGTTCTTC.

Only a few counts were recorded for this clonotype. The chain combines TRBV10-3 with TRBJ2-1; the D gene could be TRBD1 or TRBD2 (5 bases each). Germline lookup yields CDR1 ENHRY and CDR2 SYGVKD. V lost 2 bases and J lost 10, with 12 bases in between. The CDR3 consists of 13 residues. CDR3 coding DNA: TGTGCCATCAGTGAGGGTGGGACCGTCGAGCAGTTCTTC. This codes for CAISEGGTVEQFF.

V usage is TRBV5-1 and J usage is TRBJ2-1; no firm D call. The CDR3 runs 14 residues. V gave up 2 bases and J gave up 7 bases, with 13 bases separating them. In germline, CDR1 is SGHRS, CDR2 YFSETQ. Here the CDR3 DNA reads TGCGCCAGCAGCTTAATAGAAGAGTTGAATGAGCAGTTCTTC. It is translated as CASSLIEELNEQFF.

This clonotype was found a few times. V usage is TRBV12-3 or TRBV12-4 and J usage is TRBJ1-2; tentative D call: TRBD1 (5 bases). V lost 3 bases, J lost 6 bases, and 11 bases lay in between. The CDR3 is made up of 13 amino acids. CDR3 in amino acids: CASSFGGYDGYTF. DNA of the CDR3: TGTGCCAGCAGTTTCGGGGGTTACGATGGCTACACCTTC.

J is TRBJ2-7 and V is TRBV20-1; D perhaps matches TRBD2 (6 bases). CDR1 DFQATT and CDR2 SNEGSKA come from the germline V gene (reference sequence). The CDR3 runs 15 residues. Trimming shortened V by 2 bases and J by 2 bases, and 16 bases separated the two germline ends. CDR3 nucleotide sequence: TGCAGTGCTAGACCCGGTGGGGACTCACCCTACGAGCAGTACTTC. Translated, it gives CSARPGGDSPYEQYF.

Worth noting for this clonotype: The junction departs from germline at one end; a sequencing error may be responsible. This chain joins TRBV20-1 and TRBJ1-2, with a weak D call TRBD1 (5 bases). The CDR3 sequence is 14 residues long. Germline CDR1 and CDR2: DFQATT and SNEGSKA (reference sequence). The CDR3 DNA follows: TGCAGTGCTAGTCCCCAGGGTCAAGCCTATGGCTGCACCTTC. This translates into CSASPQGQAYGCTF.